The entry below describes one T cell receptor (beta chain). The germline V gene encodes CDR1 MNHNY and CDR2 SVGAGI (reference sequence). V shed 0 bases, J shed 0 bases, and the junction held 2 bases outside the gene matches. The CDR3 has 15 residues. This entry belongs to a study of blood T cell repertoires in COVID-19. Study-level information: From T cells, B-cell-depleted T cells, or PBMCs came the material, which was cDNA or gDNA.

Method: immunoSEQ multiplex PCR; TCRdb's copy keeps in-frame clones and lacks some. The data contain a few hundred thousand clones, around 83% of them singletons. This TCR was sampled from a man aged 45 to 65 with active or convalescent COVID-19. The sequenced sample was peripheral blood. The chain combines TRBV6-6 with TRBJ2-7, with TRBD1 matching 7 bases. This chain's CDR3 is CASSYSSGGSYEQYF. CDR3 DNA: TGTGCCAGCAGTTACTCTTCAGGGGGCTCCTACGAGCAGTACTTC.